A single sample is the source of the 32 T cell receptor beta chains below, sequenced in a study of PD-L1 blockade in urothelial cancer. The data were produced by immunoSEQ multiplex PCR, yet TCRdb's version contains in-frame clones alone and is incomplete. The table has around 68,000 clones, more than 80% seen once. Stated time point: pretreatment peripheral blood. This specimen was PBMCs, taken around atezolizumab (anti-PD-L1) treatment. All receptors come from a man in his sixties or seventies with urothelial cancer.

This sequence joins TRBV2 and TRBJ2-1; 9 positions match TRBD2. Germline values: CDR1 SNHLY, CDR2 FYNNEI. CDR3 length: 16 amino acids. V was pared by 5 bases and J by 10 bases, with 15 bases of the junction left unmatched. This chain's CDR3 is CASSPRVGSGSWEQFF. The CDR3 coding sequence is TGTGCCAGCAGTCCTAGGGTAGGTAGCGGGAGCTGGGAGCAGTTCTTC.

This sequence joins TRBV7-9 and TRBJ1-3; no clear D gene. CDR3 length: 15 amino acids. Trimming removed 3 bases from V and 0 bases from J, with 9 bases in between. The germline CDR1 and CDR2 sequences are SEHNR and FQNEAQ (reference sequence). CDR3 sequence (DNA): TGTGCCAGCAGCTTGGAAGGGAGCTCTGGAAACACCATATATTTT. It is translated as CASSLEGSSGNTIYF. The full variable domain, completed using reference TRBV7-9 and TRBJ1-3, is DTGVSQNPRHKITKRGQNVTFRCDPISEHNRLYWYRQTLGQGPEFLTYFQNEAQLEKSRLLSDRFSAERPKGSFSTLEIQRTEQGDSAMYLCASSLEGSSGNTIYFGEGSWLTVV.

The chain employs TRBV5-1 and TRBJ1-1, with TRBD1 identical over 9 bases. V lost 5 bases and J lost 5; bases outside the gene matches: 7. The CDR3 loop spans 14 amino acids. Germline values: CDR1 SGHRS, CDR2 YFSETQ. In DNA form, the CDR3 reads TGCGCCAGCAGAGACGGACAGGGGTCGACTGAAGCTTTCTTT. Protein product: CASRDGQGSTEAFF.

The gene calls are TRBV5-1 and TRBJ2-5; 7 bases match TRBD2. V lost 4 bases, J lost 5 bases, and 11 bases stayed unmatched. This CDR3 has 15 amino acids. CDR1 is SGHRS, CDR2 YFSETQ, per germline. The DNA for the CDR3 is TGCGCCAGCAGCGGCTGGGGGGGAAGAGGGGAGACCCAGTACTTC. Protein product: CASSGWGGRGETQYF.

The chain uses TRBV4-3 and TRBJ2-2; D uncertain. The V gene lost 0 bases and the J gene lost 5 bases, with 10 bases spanning the gap. The CDR3 contains 15 residues. Germline values: CDR1 LGHNA, CDR2 YSLEER. The CDR3: CASSQERSWTGELFF. DNA for the CDR3: TGCGCCAGCAGCCAAGAGCGGTCTTGGACCGGGGAGCTGTTTTTT.

The chain combines TRBV7-2 with TRBJ2-2, with TRBD1 identical over 7 bases. Germline CDR1 reads SGHTA; CDR2 reads FQGNSA. V lost 6 bases, J lost 6 bases, and 10 bases stayed unmatched. The CDR3 totals 15 residues. This CDR3 is CASRSLPQGAGELFF. CDR3 in DNA: TGTGCCAGCAGATCGTTACCCCAGGGGGCCGGGGAGCTGTTTTTT.

This clone has only a few counts. The chain recombines TRBV7-9 with TRBJ2-2; maybe TRBD2 (5 bases). V was cut by 8 bases and J by 0 bases, with 10 bases left in between. This CDR3 is built from 14 residues. CDR1 SEHNR and CDR2 FQNEAQ come from the germline V gene (reference sequence). The CDR3 region is CASVEEANTGELFF. The CDR3 nucleotides read TGTGCCAGCGTTGAGGAGGCGAACACCGGGGAGCTGTTTTTT.

The rearrangement uses TRBV7-2 and TRBJ1-2; D ambiguous. V was shortened by 4 bases and J by 2 bases, with 11 bases between the two germline ends. Germline assignment: CDR1 SGHTA and CDR2 FQGNSA. CDR3 length: 14 amino acids. The CDR3 protein is CASSSRPPNYGYTF. CDR3 coding DNA: TGTGCCAGCAGCTCTAGGCCCCCAAACTATGGCTACACCTTC.

The CDR3 sequence is CASSSMAPTGGGYTF. For the CDR3, the DNA is TGTGCCAGCAGTTCGATGGCCCCCACAGGGGGCGGCTACACCTTC. The chain links TRBV28 to TRBJ1-2; 9 nucleotides line up with TRBD1. V dropped 4 bases and J dropped 8; count of bases not matched to a gene: 11. Germline V gene data show CDR1 as MDHEN and CDR2 as SYDVKM. The CDR3 length is 15 residues.

In nucleotides, the CDR3 is TGTGCCAGCAGTCCGTACGGACAGGGAGGAAAACTGTTTTTT. Translation: CASSPYGQGGKLFF. V is TRBV27 and J is TRBJ1-4; 8 bases are a match to TRBD1. Trimming removed 5 bases from V and 10 bases from J; junction bases left unmatched: 9. CDR3 length: 14 residues. Looked up from germline, CDR1 is MNHEY and CDR2 is SMNVEV (reference sequence).

V gene TRBV19 combines with J gene TRBJ1-1; 7 bases are a match to TRBD1. V gave up 6 bases and J gave up 11 bases; unmatched junction bases: 12. From germline, CDR1 is LNHDA and CDR2 SQIVND (reference sequence). The CDR3 sequence is 13 residues long. CDR3 nucleotides: TGTGCCAGTAGGAATCAAGAGGGGGCGTCGGCTTTCTTT. Translated, it gives CASRNQEGASAFF.

V gene TRBV27 combines with J gene TRBJ1-4; TRBD1 is a possible D gene (5 bases). V was clipped by 5 bases and J by 6 bases, with 10 bases between them. This CDR3 comprises 13 residues. Germline assignment: CDR1 MNHEY and CDR2 SMNVEV (reference sequence). CDR3 sequence: CASSPGGDEKLFF. The CDR3 bases are TGTGCCAGCAGTCCCGGGGGGGATGAAAAACTGTTTTTT.

The chain carries TRBV5-1 and TRBJ2-5; TRBD2 matches at 10 bases. The CDR3 runs 16 residues. J gave up 5 bases and V 0 bases, and 7 bases lay outside the gene matches. Germline loops: CDR1 SGHRS, CDR2 YFSETQ. As DNA, the CDR3 is TGCGCCAGCAGCTTGGAAGGGACTAGCGAGGGGGAGACCCAGTACTTC. Translating it yields CASSLEGTSEGETQYF.

CDR3 in amino acids: CASSPGLAALLWDEQFF. As DNA, the CDR3 is TGTGCCAGCTCACCTGGACTAGCGGCCCTCCTCTGGGATGAGCAGTTCTTC. This chain links TRBV18 with TRBJ2-1; TRBD2 agrees at 10 bases. V lost 3 bases, J lost 8 bases, and 13 bases stayed unmatched. CDR1 and CDR2 (germline): KGHSH, LQKENI. The CDR3 contains 17 residues.

V is TRBV25-1 and J is TRBJ2-7, with 8 positions matching TRBD1. The CDR3 is 14 amino acids. The J segment lost 6 bases and the V segment lost 1 base, leaving 5 bases of the junction unmatched. Germline V lookup: CDR1 MGHDK, CDR2 SYGVNS. CDR3 bases: TGTGCCAGCAGTGAATCGGACAGGGCTGTCGAGCAGTACTTC. Translated, it gives CASSESDRAVEQYF.

The chain joins TRBV9 to TRBJ2-1; 8 nucleotides align to TRBD2. CDR3 length: 13 residues. Unmatched junction bases numbered 1, after V lost 4 bases and J lost 4 bases. Germline values: CDR1 SGDLS, CDR2 YYNGEE. The CDR3 coding sequence is TGTGCCAGCAGCTCGGGGGGGTACAATGAGCAGTTCTTC. Its protein product is CASSSGGYNEQFF.

This chain links TRBV6-5 with TRBJ1-2; TRBD1 agrees at 7 bases. CDR1 MNHEY and CDR2 SVGAGI come from the germline V gene. Germline trimming cut 6 bases from V and 8 bases from J; bases unmatched to any gene: 12. This CDR3 has 14 amino acids. The DNA of the CDR3 is TGTGCCAGCAGACTCAGGGGGGCCTCGGGAGGCTACACCTTC. Translation gives CASRLRGASGGYTF.

The CDR3 coding sequence is TGTGCCAGCAGCTTGGTGACAGGGTACCGGGCTCTGAACACTGAAGCTTTCTTT. It translates to CASSLVTGYRALNTEAFF. The rearrangement uses TRBV5-6 and TRBJ1-1; 7 nucleotides line up with TRBD1. The V gene end was trimmed by 0 bases and the J gene end by 0 bases; junction bases not matched to a gene: 11. CDR1 is SGHDT, CDR2 YYEEEE, per germline. The CDR3 runs to 18 residues.

The rearrangement uses TRBV19 and TRBJ1-2, with TRBD1 matching over 8 bases. Germline V lookup: CDR1 LNHDA, CDR2 SQIVND (reference sequence). V gave up 6 bases and J gave up 4 bases; unmatched junction bases: 10. The length of the CDR3 is 15 residues. CDR3 DNA: TGTGCCAGTAGGCTGACAGGGGCGAGAGGCTATGGCTACACCTTC. It specifies CASRLTGARGYGYTF.

The CDR3 nucleotides are TGTGCCAGCAGCCTTCCGGACAGGGGGGGCTATGGCTACACCTTC. Its translation: CASSLPDRGGYGYTF. The genes are TRBV7-2 and TRBJ1-2; 10 nucleotides match TRBD1. Germline V gene data show CDR1 as SGHTA and CDR2 as FQGNSA. Trimming took 5 bases from V and 4 from J; bases not matched to a gene: 7. CDR3 length equals 15 residues.

The chain carries TRBV6-5 and TRBJ2-7, with D possibly matching TRBD1 (6 bases). CDR3 length equals 11 residues. The germline V gene encodes CDR1 MNHEY and CDR2 SVGAGI. V was pared by 8 bases and J by 5 bases, with 10 bases between. The CDR3 bases are TGTGCCAGCGGGGGCGCCCACGAGCAGTACTTC. Translating it yields CASGGAHEQYF.

The V call is TRBV7-8, the J call TRBJ2-7; tentative D call: TRBD2 (6 bases). Germline lookup yields CDR1 SGHVS and CDR2 FQNEAQ. Trimming removed 5 bases from V and 0 bases from J, with 11 bases in between. This CDR3 region has 14 residues. The CDR3 reads CASSPLANSYEQYF. DNA of the CDR3: TGTGCCAGCAGCCCCCTAGCGAACTCCTACGAGCAGTACTTC.

This chain links TRBV25-1 with TRBJ2-3, with a tentative D call TRBD2 (6 bases). Germline V gives CDR1 MGHDK, CDR2 SYGVNS. This CDR3 is built from 14 residues. V was clipped by 4 bases and J by 2 bases, with 10 bases between them. The CDR3 reads CASSGAGTTDTQYF. The CDR3 DNA sequence: TGTGCCAGCAGTGGGGCGGGGACCACAGATACGCAGTATTTT. The full variable domain, its missing parts supplied by reference TRBV25-1 and TRBJ2-3, is EADIYQTPRYLVIGTGKKITLECSQTMGHDKMYWYQQDPGMELHLIHYSYGVNSTEKGDLSSESTVSRIRTEHFPLTLESARPSHTSQYLCASSGAGTTDTQYFGPGTRLTVL.

This chain links TRBV27 with TRBJ2-1, with 11 bases that match TRBD1. CDR1 and CDR2 (germline): MNHEY, SMNVEV (reference sequence). V shed 8 bases, J shed 9 bases, and the junction held 12 bases outside the gene matches. The length of the CDR3 is 15 residues. The CDR3 DNA reads TGTGCCAGCTCCTTAGAGGGACAGGGGGGTTCTGAGCAGTTCTTC. Translation: CASSLEGQGGSEQFF.

This chain links TRBV19 with TRBJ2-1; TRBD2 is a possible D gene (6 bases). Between the trimmed V and J ends, which lost 3 bases and 9 bases, there was a span of 15 bases. Germline V gives CDR1 LNHDA, CDR2 SQIVND (reference sequence). This CDR3 region has 14 residues. In DNA form, the CDR3 reads TGTGCCAGTAGTATGTCCAAGCGGGCCTCTGAGCAGTTCTTC. This sequence encodes CASSMSKRASEQFF.

The V call is TRBV5-6, the J call TRBJ2-7; perhaps TRBD2 as D (6 bases). In germline, CDR1 is SGHDT, CDR2 YYEEEE. Trimming stripped 5 bases from V and 6 bases from J, with 18 bases between. There are 14 residues in the CDR3. CDR3 bases: TGTGCCAGCAGTTTTCCCGGGACTTGGCGCGAGCAGTACTTC. It yields the protein CASSFPGTWREQYF. Full variable domain (remainder filled in from reference TRBV5-6 and TRBJ2-7): DAGVTQSPTHLIKTRGQQVTLRCSPKSGHDTVSWYQQALGQGPQFIFQYYEEEERQRGNFPDRFSGHQFPNYSSELNVNALLLGDSALYLCASSFPGTWREQYFGPGTRLTVT.

This clone was counted a few times. J is TRBJ2-1 and V is TRBV4-1; the D gene is possibly TRBD1 (6 bases). The CDR3 has 13 amino acids. Deletions cut 5 bases from V and 7 bases from J, with 12 bases between. CDR1 is MGHRA and CDR2 is YSYEKL in the germline V gene. The CDR3 here is CASSARDRNEQFF. CDR3 coding DNA: TGCGCCAGCAGCGCCCGAGACAGGAATGAGCAGTTCTTC.

V gene TRBV9 combines with J gene TRBJ2-1; 11 bases align to TRBD2. The CDR3 has 15 amino acids. With V trimmed by 4 bases and J by 4 bases, 4 bases remained unmatched. The germline gives CDR1 SGDLS, CDR2 YYNGEE. Here the CDR3 DNA reads TGTGCCAGCAGCATAGCGGGAGGGCCTTACAATGAGCAGTTCTTC. It translates to CASSIAGGPYNEQFF.

J is TRBJ1-1 and V is TRBV6-5; 7 bases line up with TRBD1. The CDR3 has 15 amino acids. From germline, CDR1 is MNHEY and CDR2 SVGAGI. Trimming at V came to 4 bases and at J to 0 bases, leaving 5 bases not matched to a gene. This chain's CDR3 is CASSFQDRLNTEAFF. The CDR3 DNA reads as TGTGCCAGCAGTTTTCAGGACAGGCTGAACACTGAAGCTTTCTTT.

This chain connects TRBV5-1 to TRBJ2-7; D call uncertain. CDR3 length: 13 residues. Germline V lookup: CDR1 SGHRS, CDR2 YFSETQ. V was shortened by 5 bases and J by 3 bases, with 12 bases between the two germline ends. CDR3 in amino acids: CASSELGYYEQYF. The CDR3 bases are TGCGCCAGCAGTGAGCTCGGGTACTACGAGCAGTACTTC.

This sequence joins TRBV15 and TRBJ1-4; no reliable D call. V was trimmed by 1 base and J by 8 bases, leaving 14 bases between them. This CDR3 region has 15 residues. The V gene's germline CDR1 is LNHNV and CDR2 YYDKDF (reference sequence). DNA of the CDR3: TGTGCCACCAGCAGAGGGACTTACGAGCGGGAAAAACTGTTTTTT. It yields the protein CATSRGTYEREKLFF.

The chain uses TRBV15 and TRBJ2-7; possibly TRBD2 for D (5 bases). This CDR3 contains 15 residues. Trimming removed 0 bases from V and 7 bases from J, with 16 bases in between. The germline V gene has CDR1 LNHNV and CDR2 YYDKDF (reference sequence). CDR3 protein: CATSRDHQYPGEQYF. For the CDR3, the DNA is TGTGCCACCAGCAGAGATCACCAATACCCGGGGGAGCAGTACTTC.